A single sample is the source of the 9 T cell receptor beta chains below, sequenced in a study of CD8 T cells in ankylosing spondylitis. TCRdb ran MiXCR on the 5' RACE reads and lists one entry per CDR3 protein. The profile shows around 300,000 distinct CDR3 sequences, roughly 14% of them singletons. Sequenced: blood, either unsorted or a sorted T cell fraction (not recorded which). The receptors come from a male donor with ankylosing spondylitis or in good health (not recorded which).

The chain is built from TRBV6-1 and TRBJ2-7; D call uncertain. CDR1 is MNHNS, CDR2 SASEGT, per germline. The germline V and J ends were trimmed by 1 base and 2 bases, with 12 bases remaining between them. This CDR3 region has 15 residues. CDR3 amino acids: CASSEGAVPTYEQYF. The DNA for the CDR3 is TGTGCCAGCAGTGAAGGGGCAGTTCCAACCTACGAGCAGTACTTC.

V gene TRBV6-5 combines with J gene TRBJ2-7; 9 bases match TRBD1. V shed 2 bases and J 3 bases; nucleotides not matched to a gene: 11. The V gene's germline CDR1 is MNHEY and CDR2 SVGAGI. This CDR3 is built from 17 residues. CDR3 residues: CASSYGAPDRGVYEQYF. CDR3 DNA sequence: TGTGCCAGCAGTTACGGGGCCCCGGACAGGGGAGTCTACGAGCAGTACTTC.

The J gene is TRBJ1-4, the V gene TRBV25-1; TRBD1 matches 10 bases. CDR1 MGHDK and CDR2 SYGVNS come from the germline V gene. The CDR3 has 15 amino acids. Unmatched junction bases numbered 7, after V lost 4 bases and J lost 8 bases. The CDR3 region is CASSAPGQGREKLFF. The CDR3 bases are TGTGCCAGCAGTGCTCCGGGACAGGGGAGGGAAAAACTGTTTTTT.

The genes are TRBV20-1 and TRBJ2-7, with D unresolved. Between the trimmed V and J ends, which lost 5 bases and 6 bases, there was a span of 14 bases. Germline values: CDR1 DFQATT, CDR2 SNEGSKA (reference sequence). The CDR3 covers 12 residues. CDR3 sequence reads: CSASFSLREQYF. CDR3 in DNA: TGCAGTGCTTCTTTTTCTCTTCGCGAGCAGTACTTC.

This chain uses TRBV4-1 with TRBJ1-1; D perhaps matches TRBD1 (5 bases). The germline V and J ends were trimmed by 3 bases and 0 bases, with 11 bases remaining between them. The CDR3 consists of 15 residues. Germline V CDR1 and CDR2: MGHRA, YSYEKL. The CDR3: CASSQGVLLNTEAFF. The CDR3 coding sequence is TGCGCCAGCAGCCAGGGGGTCCTCCTGAACACTGAAGCTTTCTTT.

CDR3 sequence (DNA): TGCAGTGCTAGAGAAGACCTCCGATGGCCTGAAGCTTTCTTT. Protein sequence: CSAREDLRWPEAFF. The chain combines TRBV20-1 with TRBJ1-1; no definite D call. Germline V lookup: CDR1 DFQATT, CDR2 SNEGSKA (reference sequence). Between the trimmed V and J ends, which lost 0 bases and 6 bases, there was a span of 14 bases. This CDR3 spans 14 amino acids.

The chain joins TRBV25-1 to TRBJ2-2; D might be TRBD2 (5 bases). Trimming cost V 7 bases and J 0 bases, with 12 bases left between them. The CDR3 is made up of 15 amino acids. CDR1 MGHDK and CDR2 SYGVNS come from the germline V gene. CDR3 in amino acids: CASNPGGSNTGELFF. DNA for the CDR3: TGTGCCAGCAACCCCGGAGGATCGAACACCGGGGAGCTGTTTTTT.

This clonotype was seen more than once but under ten times. V and J are TRBV29-1 and TRBJ2-7; D possibly corresponds to TRBD2 (6 bases). The ends were cut back, 3 bases at V and 5 bases at J, with 11 bases in the middle. Germline V gene sequence: CDR1 SQVTM, CDR2 ANQGSEA. The CDR3 spans 12 residues. The CDR3 loop is CSVEEGVHEQYF. The CDR3, as DNA: TGCAGCGTTGAGGAGGGAGTGCACGAGCAGTACTTC.

This clonotype was seen only a few times. V and J are TRBV12-3 or TRBV12-4 and TRBJ2-1; 16 positions match TRBD2. V lost 11 bases, J lost 8 bases, and 3 bases stayed unmatched. This CDR3 spans 13 amino acids. The CDR3 DNA follows: TGTGCCGGGGGACTAGCGGGGGGGCATGAGCAGTTCTTC. It codes for CAGGLAGGHEQFF.